This T cell receptor beta chain was captured in a study of radiation and T cells in renal cell carcinoma. Time point noted: blood 2 weeks post-SBRT. Treatment described: 15 Gy SBRT to primary tumor, nephrectomy 4 weeks later. Germline V gives CDR1 KGHSH, CDR2 LQKENI. The CDR3 is 15 residues long. Losses at the gene ends were 6 bases for V and 2 bases for J; bases not matched to a gene: 9. Method: immunoSEQ multiplex PCR; TCRdb's copy keeps in-frame clones and lacks some. Of roughly 78,000 clones in the sample, about four fifths are singletons; the top ten hold roughly 6%. The chain has TRBV18 and TRBJ2-7; 8 bases agree with TRBD1. The receptor's source is a man aged 55 to 69 with renal cell carcinoma. The material was blood, obtained from a patient whose treatment included radiotherapy and nephrectomy. Here the CDR3 reads CASSQRQGTTYEQYF. The CDR3 DNA is TGTGCCAGCTCTCAAAGACAGGGGACAACCTACGAGCAGTACTTC. The full variable domain, its missing parts supplied by reference TRBV18 and TRBJ2-7, is NAGVMQNPRHLVRRRGQEARLRCSPMKGHSHVYWYRQLPEEGLKFMVYLQKENIIDESGMPKERFSAEFPKEGPSILRIQQVVRGDSAAYFCASSQRQGTTYEQYFGPGTRLTVT.